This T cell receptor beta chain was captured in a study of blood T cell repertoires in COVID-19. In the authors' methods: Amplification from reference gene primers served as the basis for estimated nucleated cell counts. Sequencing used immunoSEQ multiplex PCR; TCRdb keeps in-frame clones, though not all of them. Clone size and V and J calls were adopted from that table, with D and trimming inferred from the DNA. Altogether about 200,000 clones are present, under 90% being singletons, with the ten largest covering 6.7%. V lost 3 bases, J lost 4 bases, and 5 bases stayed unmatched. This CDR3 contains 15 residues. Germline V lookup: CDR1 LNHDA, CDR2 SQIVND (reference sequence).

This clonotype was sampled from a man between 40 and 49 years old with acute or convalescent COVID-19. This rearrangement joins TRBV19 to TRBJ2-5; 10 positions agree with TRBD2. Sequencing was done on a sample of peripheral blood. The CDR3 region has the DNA TGTGCCAGTAGTATCACTCTAGCGGGGGTAGAGACCCAGTACTTC. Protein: CASSITLAGVETQYF.